The clone carrying this TCR beta chain was counted a few times. The antigen remains undetermined. Some clones are missing from TCRdb's copy, which holds only in-frame ones; the method was immunoSEQ multiplex PCR. This table holds about 110,000 clones, about 90% found once. The data originate from a study of T cell responses to AZD1222 COVID-19 vaccine. With 4 bases removed from V and 2 bases from J, the gap between germline ends came to 17 bases. Per the germline V gene, CDR1 is SEHNR and CDR2 is FQNEAQ (reference sequence). The CDR3 is 16 amino acids. General observations from the study: Clonal diversity was possibly underestimated, and white British individuals and females predominated among donors.

The rearrangement uses TRBV7-9 and TRBJ1-1; the D gene is possibly TRBD1 (5 bases). The sequence derives from an adult who received the AZD1222 COVID-19 vaccine. Sequencing used peripheral blood, obtained 28 days after the second AZD1222 dose. In DNA, the CDR3 is TGTGCCAGCAGCTCCCGGCCGGGGGAAGGAAACACTGAAGCTTTCTTT. This translates into CASSSRPGEGNTEAFF.